The source of this TCR beta chain is a study of T-cell reconstitution after alpha-beta-depleted transplantation in children. A TCRbeta library incorporating unique molecular identifiers was prepared. In TCRdb, the PCR reads were re-called with MiXCR into one record per CDR3 protein. The sample lists a few hundred thousand distinct CDR3 sequences, about a fifth seen once, with around 4% in the top ten. V gave up 6 bases and J gave up 3 bases, with 14 bases separating them. CDR3 size: 15 residues. CDR1 and CDR2 (germline): MNHEY, SVGAGI. This clonotype was recorded many times. The TCR was taken from a human donor who donated a stem cell graft to a child with acute myeloid leukemia. The chain combines TRBV6-5 with TRBJ1-4, with D perhaps matching TRBD1 (6 bases). The material was PBMCs from the stem cell graft donor, obtained from the stem cell graft. The CDR3: CASRGEGGSNEKLFF. CDR3 DNA sequence: TGTGCCAGCAGGGGCGAAGGGGGGTCTAATGAAAAACTGTTTTTT.